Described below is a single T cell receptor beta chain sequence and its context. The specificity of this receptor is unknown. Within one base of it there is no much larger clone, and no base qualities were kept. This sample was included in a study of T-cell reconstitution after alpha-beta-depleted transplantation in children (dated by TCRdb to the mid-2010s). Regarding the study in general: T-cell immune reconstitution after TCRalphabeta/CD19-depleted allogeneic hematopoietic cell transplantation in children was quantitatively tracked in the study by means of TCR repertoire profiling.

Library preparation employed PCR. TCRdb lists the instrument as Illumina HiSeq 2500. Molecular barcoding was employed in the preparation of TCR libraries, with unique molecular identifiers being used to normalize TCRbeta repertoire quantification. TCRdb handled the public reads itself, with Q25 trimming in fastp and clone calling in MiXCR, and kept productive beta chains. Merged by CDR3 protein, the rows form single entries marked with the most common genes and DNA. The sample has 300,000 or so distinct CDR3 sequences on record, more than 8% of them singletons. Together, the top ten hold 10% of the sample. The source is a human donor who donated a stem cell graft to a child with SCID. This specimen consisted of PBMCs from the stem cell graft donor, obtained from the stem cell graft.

The CDR3 protein is CSAGDPMTGGAFF. Read as DNA, the sequence is TGCAGCGCGGGAGACCCGATGACGGGAGGAGCTTTCTTT. The chain was built from TRBV29-1 and TRBJ1-1; confidence is insufficient to name the D gene. A distance of 22 bases separates the germline ends of V and J, which lose 7 bases and 10 bases respectively. The CDR3 runs 13 residues from the cysteine to the phenylalanine. Only the CDR3 region is kept as DNA, spanning 39 bases read in frame from base 1. The germline V gene gives CDR1 as SQVTM and CDR2 as ANQGSEA.